This paragraph covers one TCR beta chain sequence. RNA transcripts provided the source from which TCR beta CDR3 regions were amplified. HTBI primers were the set used in a first-round RT-PCR of the TCR CDR3. TCRdb fed the multiplex PCR reads into MiXCR, producing one record per CDR3 protein. The table lists about 690,000 distinct CDR3 sequences, around 15% of them singletons. Graves' hyperthyroidism qualified as stable when ophthalmopathy did not progress within 18 months. Subjects aged 18 to 65 presented with newly diagnosed hyperthyroidism of less than 2 months' duration. Reasons for excluding patients were uncontrolled infection, other autoimmune disease, pregnancy or lactation. Fresh peripheral blood, roughly 9.8 ml of it, supplied the PBMCs. The entry originates in a study of T cells in Graves' hyperthyroidism and ophthalmopathy. Trimming pared 5 bases from V and 0 bases from J, leaving 13 bases between. The germline CDR1 and CDR2 sequences are KGHDR and SFDVKD. The CDR3 totals 16 residues.

V usage is TRBV24-1 and J usage is TRBJ2-1; D perhaps matches TRBD2 (5 bases). The receptor's source is a man aged 50 to 60 with Graves' hyperthyroidism. The sample was blood. CDR3: CATSGPVGSSYNEQFF. The CDR3 DNA sequence: TGTGCCACCAGTGGCCCAGTGGGGAGCTCCTACAATGAGCAGTTCTTC.